This TCR beta chain was sequenced in a study of blood T cell repertoires in COVID-19. Study-level information: T cells, B-cell-depleted T cells, or PBMCs provided the cDNA or gDNA that served as material.

Per the authors' pipeline: Nucleated cell counts were estimated from reference gene primer amplification. Generated by immunoSEQ multiplex PCR, the TCRdb table keeps only in-frame clones and is missing some. V, J and clone size are those of that table, while D and trimming were read from the DNA. The table includes approximately 64,000 clones, 88% detected once. Sequenced: PBMCs or T cells enriched from blood (not recorded which). This sequence originates from a middle-aged woman who had recovered from COVID-19.

CDR3 sequence: CASSPDQGAYEKLFF. The CDR3 bases are TGTGCCAGCTCACCTGATCAGGGGGCATACGAAAAACTGTTTTTT. The chain couples TRBV18 to TRBJ1-4, with TRBD1 identical over 8 bases. V shed 3 bases, J shed 8 bases, and the junction held 8 bases outside the gene matches. This CDR3 is built from 15 residues. Germline assignment: CDR1 KGHSH and CDR2 LQKENI.